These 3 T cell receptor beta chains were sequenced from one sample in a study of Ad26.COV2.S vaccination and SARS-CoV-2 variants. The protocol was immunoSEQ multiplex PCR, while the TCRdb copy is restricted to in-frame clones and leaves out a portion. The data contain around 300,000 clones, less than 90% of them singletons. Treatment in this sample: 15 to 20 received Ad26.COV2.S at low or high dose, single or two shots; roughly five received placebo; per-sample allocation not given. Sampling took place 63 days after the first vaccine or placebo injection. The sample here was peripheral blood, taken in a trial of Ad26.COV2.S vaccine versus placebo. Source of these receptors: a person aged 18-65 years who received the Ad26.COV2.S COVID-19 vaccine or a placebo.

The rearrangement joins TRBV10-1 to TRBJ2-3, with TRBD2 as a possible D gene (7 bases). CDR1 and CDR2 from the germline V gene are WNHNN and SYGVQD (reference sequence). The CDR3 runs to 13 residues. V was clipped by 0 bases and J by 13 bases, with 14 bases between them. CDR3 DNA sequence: TGCGCCAGCAGTGAGTCGATGAAGGGGGGGAAGTATTTT. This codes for CASSESMKGGKYF.

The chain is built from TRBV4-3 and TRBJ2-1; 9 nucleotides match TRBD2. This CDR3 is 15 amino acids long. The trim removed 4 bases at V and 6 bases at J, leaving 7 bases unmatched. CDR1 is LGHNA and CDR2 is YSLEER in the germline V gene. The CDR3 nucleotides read TGCGCCAGCAGCCTTAGCGGGAGCGGTCGCAATGAGCAGTTCTTC. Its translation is CASSLSGSGRNEQFF.

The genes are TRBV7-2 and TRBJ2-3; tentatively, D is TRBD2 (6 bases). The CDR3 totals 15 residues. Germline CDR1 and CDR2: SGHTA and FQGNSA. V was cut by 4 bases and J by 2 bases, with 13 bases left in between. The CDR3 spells CASSWVAGNTDTQYF. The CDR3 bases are TGTGCCAGCAGCTGGGTCGCGGGGAACACAGATACGCAGTATTTT. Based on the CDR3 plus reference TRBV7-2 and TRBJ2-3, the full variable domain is GAGVSQSPSNKVTEKGKDVELRCDPISGHTALYWYRQSLGQGLEFLIYFQGNSAPDKSGLPSDRFSAERTGGSVSTLTIQRTQQEDSAVYLCASSWVAGNTDTQYFGPGTRLTVL.